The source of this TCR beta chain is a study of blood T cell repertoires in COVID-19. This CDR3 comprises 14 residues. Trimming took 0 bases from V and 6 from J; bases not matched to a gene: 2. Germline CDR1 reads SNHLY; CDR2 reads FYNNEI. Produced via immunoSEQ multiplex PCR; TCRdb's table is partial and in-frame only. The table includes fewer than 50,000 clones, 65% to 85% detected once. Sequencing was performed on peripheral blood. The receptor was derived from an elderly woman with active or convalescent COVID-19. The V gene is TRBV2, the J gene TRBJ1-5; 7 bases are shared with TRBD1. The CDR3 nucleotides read TGTGCCAGCAGTGAAGCGACAGGGCCTCAGCCCCAGCATTTT. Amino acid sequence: CASSEATGPQPQHF.